A single sample gave rise to the 12 T cell receptor beta chains below, sequenced in a study of CD8+CD57+ T cells in acquired aplastic anemia. TCR beta VDJ and CDR3 profiles were obtained from a genomic DNA template. TCRdb analysed the reads with MiXCR anew, one entry per CDR3 protein. This sample has 190,000 or so distinct CDR3 sequences, with about 59% found just once. The source material was sorted CD4+, CD8+, or CD8+CD57+ T cells (not recorded which) from PBMCs. Receptors were obtained from a human donor in good health.

At least ten counts were recorded for this clonotype. J is TRBJ1-1 and V is TRBV6-4; the D gene is possibly TRBD1 (6 bases). The CDR3 sequence is 14 residues long. Germline-derived CDR1 and CDR2 are MRHNA and SNTAGT. V was pared by 2 bases and J by 3 bases, with 10 bases between. CDR3 residues: CASSDGGAHTEAFF. In nucleotides, the CDR3 is TGTGCCAGCAGTGACGGGGGCGCGCACACTGAAGCTTTCTTT.

This clonotype was seen many times. This chain connects TRBV9 to TRBJ1-4; possibly TRBD1 for D (5 bases). The germline CDR1 and CDR2 sequences are SGDLS and YYNGEE. Trimming took 0 bases from V and 8 from J, leaving 8 bases between them. This CDR3 is built from 13 residues. As DNA, the CDR3 is TGTGCCAGCAGCGTAGGGGGGGTGGAAAAACTGTTTTTT. Its protein product is CASSVGGVEKLFF.

The chain recombines TRBV19 with TRBJ2-1, with 9 bases aligning to TRBD2. CDR3 length: 17 residues. CDR1 is LNHDA and CDR2 is SQIVND in the germline V gene (reference sequence). The trim removed 1 base at V and 1 base at J, leaving 5 bases unmatched. In nucleotides, the CDR3 is TGTGCCAGTAGTATAGGAGTGACTAGCGGTTCCTACAATGAGCAGTTCTTC. It is translated as CASSIGVTSGSYNEQFF. The full variable domain, rest sourced from reference TRBV19 and TRBJ2-1, is DGGITQSPKYLFRKEGQNVTLSCEQNLNHDAMYWYRQDPGQGLRLIYYSQIVNDFQKGDIAEGYSVSREKKESFPLTVTSAQKNPTAFYLCASSIGVTSGSYNEQFFGPGTRLTVL.

This clonotype was recorded many times. The chain uses TRBV5-6 and TRBJ1-5; unclear D gene. CDR3 length: 14 amino acids. Trimming removed 3 bases at V and 6 bases at J, with 13 bases between. CDR1 and CDR2 (germline): SGHDT, YYEEEE. The CDR3 DNA reads as TGTGCCAGCAGCTCGGACGCCGACCCTCAGCCCCAGCATTTT. Translated, it gives CASSSDADPQPQHF.

This clonotype was observed once. The chain is built from TRBV20-1 and TRBJ2-1; D uncertain. V lost 6 bases and J 4 bases, leaving 10 bases between the germline ends. Per the germline V gene, CDR1 is DFQATT and CDR2 is SNEGSKA (reference sequence). The CDR3 extends over 12 amino acids. DNA of the CDR3: TGCAGTGCCCCTAAGGAGTACAATGAGCAGTTCTTC. It is translated as CSAPKEYNEQFF.

The J gene is TRBJ2-2, the V gene TRBV20-1; no clear D gene. This CDR3 spans 11 amino acids. Trimming left V 8 bases short and J 3 bases short, with 7 bases between. Germline CDR1 and CDR2: DFQATT and SNEGSKA (reference sequence). CDR3 protein: CSLVHTGELFF. In DNA, the CDR3 is TGCAGTTTGGTTCACACCGGGGAGCTGTTTTTT.

The chain couples TRBV7-9 to TRBJ2-7, with no clear D. V lost 6 bases to trimming and J lost 5 bases, with 8 bases between them. From germline, CDR1 is SEHNR and CDR2 FQNEAQ (reference sequence). The CDR3 covers 11 residues. The CDR3 sequence is CASSEANEQYF. DNA for the CDR3: TGTGCCAGCAGTGAGGCCAACGAGCAGTACTTC.

There are many counts of this clonotype. V usage is TRBV6-5 and J usage is TRBJ2-7; unclear D gene. From germline, CDR1 is MNHEY and CDR2 SVGAGI. The CDR3 is made up of 12 amino acids. The germline V and J ends were trimmed by 6 bases and 2 bases, with 8 bases remaining between them. DNA for the CDR3: TGTGCCAGCAGAGACGCGGCCTACGAGCAGTACTTC. It is translated as CASRDAAYEQYF.

This rearrangement joins TRBV19 to TRBJ1-5; D remains ambiguous. CDR1 and CDR2 (germline): LNHDA, SQIVND (reference sequence). The V and J ends lost 4 bases and 3 bases respectively, with 7 bases between them. This CDR3 spans 13 amino acids. The CDR3 coding sequence is TGTGCCAGTAGTAACGTCCTCAATCAGCCCCAGCATTTT. Its protein is CASSNVLNQPQHF. Using reference TRBV19 and TRBJ1-5 for the parts outside the CDR3, the full variable domain is DGGITQSPKYLFRKEGQNVTLSCEQNLNHDAMYWYRQDPGQGLRLIYYSQIVNDFQKGDIAEGYSVSREKKESFPLTVTSAQKNPTAFYLCASSNVLNQPQHFGDGTRLSIL.

CDR3 loop: CASSGGTLEGSTEAFF. CDR3 bases: TGTGCCAGCAGTGGGGGGACCTTAGAAGGGAGCACTGAAGCTTTCTTT. The rearrangement joins TRBV12-3 or TRBV12-4 to TRBJ1-1; the D gene is possibly TRBD1 (5 bases). V lost 5 bases and J lost 4, with 20 bases in between. This CDR3 has 16 residues.

J is TRBJ1-1 and V is TRBV5-1; D is possibly TRBD1 (6 bases). CDR1 is SGHRS, CDR2 YFSETQ, per germline. V was clipped by 0 bases and J by 11 bases, with 11 bases between them. The CDR3 is 12 residues long. CDR3 in amino acids: CASSLGQGRAFF. CDR3 DNA: TGCGCCAGCAGCTTGGGGCAGGGGAGGGCTTTCTTT.

Note on this clonotype: A much more abundant neighbour one base away suggests this may be a read error. This chain links TRBV6-5 with TRBJ2-1, with D tentatively TRBD1 (5 bases). Germline CDR1 is MNHEY and CDR2 is SVGAGI. The CDR3 contains 14 residues. The CDR3 spells CASNYSDTYNEQFF. For the CDR3, the DNA is TGTGCCAGCAATTACTCGGACACCTACAATGAGCAGTTCTTC.